The entry below describes one T cell receptor (beta chain). Its antigen remains unknown. This record belongs to a study of shared clonotypes between healthy human individuals. Clones were read by immunoSEQ multiplex PCR, and TCRdb kept only the in-frame ones, dropping some. The data hold some 740,000 clones, with 80% to 95% observed a single time. The CDR3 is made up of 14 amino acids. With 1 base removed from V and 4 bases from J, the gap between germline ends came to 9 bases. Germline V lookup: CDR1 MNHNS, CDR2 SASEGT. Terminally differentiated effector memory CD45RA+ cells were left out of the naive CD8 fraction, which was CD45RO-negative and positively selected for CCR7. General study findings and limits: Researchers sampled only blood; tissue repertoires likely differ. Among the subsets, naive ones generally showed larger estimated richness than memory ones.

The clonotype was recovered from a man aged 30-40 years in good health. The sequencing input was naive CD8+ T cells sorted from blood. The J gene is TRBJ2-3, the V gene TRBV6-1; D is perhaps TRBD2 (6 bases). CDR3 nucleotides: TGTGCCAGCAGTGAAGGGCGGGGCCCAGATACGCAGTATTTT. Its translation is CASSEGRGPDTQYF.